This record looks at one TCR beta chain sequence and its context. Its antigen is not identified. The source of the sample is a study of shared clonotypes between healthy human individuals. Study-wide findings and caveats: Generally, naive subsets came out with larger estimated richness than memory subsets. Represented diversity, genetic and exposure-history alike, was limited by few donors.

Libraries were prepared by immunoSEQ multiplex PCR; TCRdb keeps only in-frame clonotypes and omits some of them. The sample records more than 1.2 million clones, less than 99% being singletons. CDR3 length: 15 residues. From germline, CDR1 is SGDLS and CDR2 YYNGEE. V shed 2 bases and J shed 4 bases, with 12 bases lying between them. Source material: naive CD4+ T cells sorted from blood. Subset in this sample: CD45RA+ positively selected. This clonotype was sampled from a man under 40 in good health. J is TRBJ2-2 and V is TRBV9; weak D call: TRBD2 (5 bases). The CDR3 reads CASSVSEGSTGELFF. The CDR3 DNA is TGTGCCAGCAGCGTTAGCGAGGGTAGCACCGGGGAGCTGTTTTTT.